This record looks at one TCR beta chain sequence and its context. The data stem from a study of patients and donors after allogeneic stem cell transplantation. The CDR3 extends over 13 amino acids. V lost 5 bases and J 1 base, leaving 8 bases between the germline ends. Germline V CDR1 and CDR2: MNHNY, SVGAGI (reference sequence). In TCRdb, the RT-PCR reads were re-called with MiXCR into one record per CDR3 protein. The sample consists of more than 150,000 distinct CDR3 sequences, less than 45% of them appearing once. This sequence joins TRBV6-6 and TRBJ1-1; no clear D gene. The sequence derives from a human donor who was either an allogeneic HSCT recipient or a stem cell or donor lymphocyte infusion donor (not recorded which). It is not recorded whose cells these are; they may come from a transplant donor. Sequenced input: blood, either unsorted or a sorted T cell fraction (not recorded which). The CDR3 nucleotides read TGTGCCAGCAGTGACGGAGGGAACACTGAAGCTTTCTTT. Protein sequence: CASSDGGNTEAFF.